This T cell receptor beta chain emerged from a study of shared clonotypes between healthy human individuals (dated by TCRdb to the early 2020s). Turning to the overall study: A couple of women and three men aged 18 to 49 years were included in the cohort. For each donor, CD4 naive and CD4 memory were each given three plates, CD8 naive was given two plates, and CD8 memory was given one plate. To increase sequencing depth and limit assay-specific biases, TCR repertoire library preparation and sequencing were carried out by different laboratories using diverse techniques. Each donor's leukapheresis produced roughly between roughly 0.85 and 9.5 billion PBMCs. The study deeply sequenced blood TCR repertoires of several healthy adults to estimate repertoire size and the extent of clonotype sharing between individuals.

Using the deep immunoSEQ assay, multiplex PCR amplified TCR CDR3 regions from genomic DNA. Extracted genomic DNA from each cell subset was distributed evenly across all wells of several immunoSEQ 96-well plates, and each plate was treated as a replicate. For sorted subsets, 150 to 200 ng genomic DNA, equal to 25,000 to 35,000 T cell genomes, was loaded into each replicate PCR. Purified libraries were quantified with a Qubit 3.0 fluorometer, sized on a Bioanalyzer 2100, and re-quantified with the KAPA Library Quantification kit. Every immunoSEQ 96-well plate was sequenced on a dedicated single-read 150-cycle Illumina NextSeq 550 flow cell. On the study's bioinformatics: The immunoSEQ output contained only junctional sequences without quality scores, so filtering could not match that applied to full-length reads. To assign V/J genes and CDR3, sequences were annotated using PyIR, a Python wrapper for IgBLAST v1.9, with IMGT germline references. Reads were removed for weak V/J assignments (E-value above 1e-6), missing CDR3, stop codons, out-of-frame junctions, or ambiguous translated residues. V3J clonotypes were defined as sequences sharing an identical inferred V gene, J gene, and CDR3 amino acid sequence. Percentage overlap between repertoires was calculated by dividing the number of shared unique clonotypes by the size of the smaller repertoire. Three approaches were used to assess repertoire richness: RTK rarefaction, the Chao1 estimator, and Recon v2.1 estimates of unobserved clonotypes. OLGA was used to compute generation probabilities for all TCRbeta clonotypes that the gDNA method yielded from a few donors. The clones in this table, taken by TCRdb from immuneACCESS, are in-frame only. Not every clone is retained; where verified, under half of the shortfall comes from an unresolved V gene, and the cause of the rest is unknown. V and J calls and clone size come straight from that table; D and trimming were deduced from the DNA. The sample yields approximately 810,000 clones; 92% were counted once. Together, the top ten hold around 24% of the sample.

CD8 naive samples were CD45RO-negative cells positively selected for CCR7, giving a CD45RA+CCR7+ population that excluded TemRA cells. The donors were healthy, HIV-negative adults who had no recently reported acute infections or vaccinations. Every donor was a Caucasian adult living in Nashville, Tennessee, USA. Blood was obtained by leukapheresis, after which PBMCs were separated by Ficoll-Histopaque density gradient centrifugation and cryopreserved in liquid nitrogen vapor phase. Purity and quantity of every magnetically sorted T cell population were checked by analytical flow cytometry. From each sorted fraction, genomic DNA was isolated and quantified by UV absorbance on a Nanodrop 2000c. From the cysteine up to the phenylalanine, the CDR3 has a length of 14 residues. The sequence is cut down to CDR3 DNA, 42 bases in frame from base 1. V and J are truncated by 2 bases and 6 bases respectively, leaving an intervening sequence of 10 bases. CDR1 and CDR2 (ENHRY, SYGVKD) derive from the germline V gene.

As for this clone: Its antigen has not been determined. The record has no base qualities; no much larger clone is one base away.

Summary of the overall study and its limitations: Across four donors, 5% to 6% of naive CD4, more than 3% of naive CD8, 2.3% of memory CD4, and about 0.44% of memory CD8 clonotypes were shared. Compared with non-shared clonotypes, the clonotypes found in all four sorted-subset donors had higher generation probabilities. Rarefaction of sorted-subset datasets indicated incomplete sequencing despite the large sequencing depth. Naive subsets generally had larger estimated clonotype richness than memory subsets did. Because the study included only a small number of donors, the genetic and exposure-history diversity represented was limited. Based on pairwise subsampling, the degree of clonotype sharing among donors was expected to be affected by sequencing depth. Only blood was sampled, and tissue TCR repertoires likely differ from those in blood.

The chain uses TRBV10-3 and TRBJ2-2, with an unclear D gene assignment. This sequence was found in a man aged 25-45 years in good health. Sequencing was done on a sample of naive CD8+ T cells sorted from blood. Explained via the paper, the cell subset or site label denotes: CD45RA+CCR7+. The nucleotide sequence reads TGTGCCATCAGTGAGCCGCTTATGGCCGGGGAGCTGTTTTTT. Its coded protein is CAISEPLMAGELFF.